The entry below describes one T cell receptor (beta chain). Other DNA sequences of this sample code for an identical CDR3. This CDR3 region has 16 residues. Germline-derived CDR1 and CDR2 are SGHRS and YFSETQ. Trimming stripped 0 bases from V and 1 base from J, with 8 bases between. This record belongs to a study of blood T cell repertoires in COVID-19. Under the authors' procedure: Estimated nucleated cell counts came from reference gene primer amplification. Sequenced by immunoSEQ multiplex PCR; TCRdb stores in-frame clones only, minus some. D and trimming come from the DNA, and the V and J calls and clone size come from that table. The profile shows over 150,000 clones, around three quarters of them singletons.

The chain uses TRBV5-1 and TRBJ2-6, with D unclear. This TCR was sampled from an elderly man with acute or convalescent COVID-19. Sequencing was performed on peripheral blood. Written as DNA, the CDR3 is TGCGCCAGCAGCTTGGCCGCAGGATCTGGGGCCAACGTCCTGACTTTC. Translation: CASSLAAGSGANVLTF.